The 20 T cell receptor beta chains below all came from one sample that was sequenced in a study of STAT5B mutations in CD4+ large granular lymphocyte leukemia. TCRdb keeps only in-frame clones here, not all; method: immunoSEQ multiplex PCR. Of about 35,000 clones in the sample, about three quarters were seen once. Specimen: CD4+ T cells from blood buffy coats. All receptors derive from a human donor in good health.

This rearrangement joins TRBV27 to TRBJ1-5, with 9 bases aligning to TRBD1. Germline V lookup: CDR1 MNHEY, CDR2 SMNVEV (reference sequence). V lost 6 bases to trimming and J lost 3 bases; unmatched junction nucleotides: 9. The CDR3 is 16 amino acids. Here the CDR3 DNA reads TGTGCCAGCAGCCCGAGACAGGGGGGAATCAATCAGCCCCAGCATTTT. Translated, it gives CASSPRQGGINQPQHF.

This CDR3 reads CASSKGQGYEQYF. The CDR3 nucleotides are TGTGCCAGCAGTAAAGGACAGGGCTACGAGCAGTACTTC. The V gene is TRBV6-1, the J gene TRBJ2-5, with 8 bases that match TRBD1. The end of the DNA fits TRBJ2-7 better, so the J call may be wrong. CDR1 and CDR2 (germline): MNHNS, SASEGT. This CDR3 is 13 amino acids long.

This clone was detected once. The gene calls are TRBV19 and TRBJ2-5; a possible D gene is TRBD1 (6 bases). Trimming removed 5 bases at V and 5 bases at J, with 24 bases between. Germline V gene lookup returns CDR1 LNHDA and CDR2 SQIVND (reference sequence). CDR3 size: 17 residues. The CDR3 loop reads CASSFTDFRGPRETQYF. CDR3 sequence (DNA): TGTGCCAGTAGTTTCACCGATTTCAGGGGCCCCCGGGAGACCCAGTACTTC.

The chain links TRBV4-1 to TRBJ1-2, with 8 bases aligning to TRBD1. CDR1 and CDR2 (germline): MGHRA, YSYEKL. The CDR3 totals 15 residues. V lost 0 bases to trimming and J lost 8 bases; unmatched junction nucleotides: 8. The CDR3: CASSQDSTGAGGYTF. CDR3 bases: TGCGCCAGCAGCCAAGATTCGACAGGGGCAGGAGGCTACACCTTC.

The J gene is TRBJ1-5, the V gene TRBV6-1, with 9 bases fitting TRBD1. This CDR3 contains 13 residues. Unmatched junction bases numbered 2, after V lost 8 bases and J lost 3 bases. CDR1 and CDR2 (germline): MNHNS, SASEGT. CDR3 DNA sequence: TGTGCCAGCCGGGACAGGGTCAATCAGCCCCAGCATTTT. Translating it yields CASRDRVNQPQHF.

The chain couples TRBV6-5 to TRBJ2-6; D may be TRBD1 or TRBD2 (5 bases each). The CDR3 has 14 amino acids. The ends were cut back, 5 bases at V and 4 bases at J, with 9 bases in the middle. Germline V gene lookup returns CDR1 MNHEY and CDR2 SVGAGI. The CDR3 DNA reads TGTGCCAGCAGTCCAGGGACCGGGGCCAACGTCCTGACTTTC. It codes for CASSPGTGANVLTF.

The rearrangement joins TRBV5-4 to TRBJ2-7; 13 positions agree with TRBD2. The CDR3 runs to 17 residues. With V trimmed by 4 bases and J by 0 bases, 7 bases remained unmatched. Germline CDR1 is SGHNT and CDR2 is YYREEE (reference sequence). CDR3 sequence reads: CASSPRLAGGTSYEQYF. The CDR3 nucleotides are TGTGCCAGCAGCCCTCGACTAGCGGGAGGTACCTCCTACGAGCAGTACTTC.

The J gene is TRBJ2-7, the V gene TRBV25-1, with 9 bases lining up with TRBD1. With 10 bases clipped from V and 4 bases from J, the junction kept 8 bases outside the gene matches. The CDR3 spans 13 residues. Looked up from germline, CDR1 is MGHDK and CDR2 is SYGVNS. The CDR3 loop reads CATSQGARYEQYF. The CDR3 DNA is TGTGCCACCTCACAGGGGGCGCGGTACGAGCAGTACTTC.

This clone was detected only a few times. The chain couples TRBV6-1 to TRBJ1-1; D is possibly TRBD1 (5 bases). Germline assignment: CDR1 MNHNS and CDR2 SASEGT. The CDR3 has 14 amino acids. V was clipped by 3 bases and J by 10 bases, with 18 bases between them. The CDR3 DNA reads TGTGCCAGCAGTGAGGGCAGGGAAAGGCCTGGAGCTTTCTTT. This gives the protein CASSEGRERPGAFF.

This clone was recorded once. V gene TRBV5-4 combines with J gene TRBJ2-7; a possible D gene is TRBD1 (5 bases). CDR1 is SGHNT and CDR2 is YYREEE in the germline V gene (reference sequence). The CDR3 is 12 amino acids. V gave up 2 bases and J gave up 3 bases, with 6 bases separating them. CDR3 DNA: TGTGCCAGCAGCTTTACAGGCTACGAGCAGTACTTC. Protein product: CASSFTGYEQYF.

To note about this clone: Other DNA sequences in the same sample also yield this CDR3. V and J are TRBV30 and TRBJ1-1, with a tentative D call TRBD1 (5 bases). Germline values: CDR1 GTSNPN, CDR2 SVGIG (reference sequence). The CDR3 sequence is 13 residues long. V dropped 0 bases and J dropped 4 bases, with 9 bases sitting between them. The CDR3 reads CAWSVRRGTEAFF. The CDR3 coding sequence is TGTGCCTGGAGTGTTAGGAGGGGCACTGAAGCTTTCTTT.

The V call is TRBV27, the J call TRBJ1-1, with D unclear. With 6 bases removed from V and 5 bases from J, the gap between germline ends came to 13 bases. Per germline, CDR1 MNHEY and CDR2 SMNVEV (reference sequence). The CDR3 runs to 13 residues. This chain's CDR3 is CASRRPLATEAFF. The CDR3 DNA reads as TGTGCCAGCAGACGTCCGCTGGCGACTGAAGCTTTCTTT.

V is TRBV11-2 and J is TRBJ2-3; 15 nucleotides agree with TRBD2. CDR3 length equals 17 residues. Germline V gene data show CDR1 as SGHAT and CDR2 as FQNNGV. V was clipped by 3 bases and J by 6 bases; unmatched bases: 7. The CDR3 here is CASSLFGLAGGADTQYF. The DNA of the CDR3 is TGTGCCAGCAGCTTGTTCGGACTAGCGGGAGGGGCTGATACGCAGTATTTT.

V usage is TRBV18 and J usage is TRBJ2-5; D is possibly TRBD1 (7 bases). Trimming pared 2 bases from V and 5 bases from J, leaving 21 bases between. The germline V gene encodes CDR1 KGHSH and CDR2 LQKENI. CDR3 length: 17 residues. The CDR3 spells CASSPIRGGRGKETQYF. CDR3 nucleotide sequence: TGTGCCAGCTCACCAATCCGAGGGGGCCGGGGGAAGGAGACCCAGTACTTC.

This chain links TRBV6-6 with TRBJ2-7, with a possible D match to TRBD1 (6 bases). CDR3 length equals 15 residues. V was trimmed by 6 bases and J by 3 bases, leaving 18 bases between them. Germline assignment: CDR1 MNHNY and CDR2 SVGAGI (reference sequence). The CDR3 coding sequence is TGTGCCAGCAGGTCGGCCTGGGACACGGGCTACGAGCAGTACTTC. It yields the protein CASRSAWDTGYEQYF.

This clone was observed a few times. The chain is built from TRBV7-9 and TRBJ1-2, with D unresolved. Looked up from germline, CDR1 is SEHNR and CDR2 is FQNEAQ (reference sequence). V was clipped by 0 bases and J by 4 bases, with 12 bases between them. The CDR3 length is 15 residues. CDR3 in DNA: TGTGCCAGCAGCTTAGCGGGCAGGACCCCCTATGGCTACACCTTC. Its protein product is CASSLAGRTPYGYTF.

The gene calls are TRBV7-2 and TRBJ1-2; 8 positions agree with TRBD1. The trim removed 0 bases at V and 3 bases at J, leaving 3 bases unmatched. Germline CDR1 reads SGHTA; CDR2 reads FQGNSA. This CDR3 comprises 15 residues. CDR3 in DNA: TGTGCCAGCAGCTTAGCGGCGGACAGGGACTATGGCTACACCTTC. Protein sequence: CASSLAADRDYGYTF.

This rearrangement joins TRBV4-2 to TRBJ1-1; no clear D. CDR3 length: 15 residues. Trimming stripped 4 bases from V and 1 base from J, with 13 bases between. Germline CDR1 and CDR2: LGHNA and YNFKEQ. CDR3 in amino acids: CASSPQEGPNTEAFF. CDR3 bases: TGTGCCAGCAGCCCTCAAGAGGGCCCGAACACTGAAGCTTTCTTT.

The chain links TRBV6-5 to TRBJ2-2; D gene uncertain. The V gene lost 6 bases and the J gene lost 1 base, with 9 bases spanning the gap. The CDR3 totals 14 residues. Looked up from germline, CDR1 is MNHEY and CDR2 is SVGAGI. CDR3 DNA: TGTGCCAGCAGACAATTACAGAACACCGGGGAGCTGTTTTTT. Its protein is CASRQLQNTGELFF.

The gene calls are TRBV27 and TRBJ1-1; D might be TRBD1 (5 bases). There are 14 residues in the CDR3. Trimming cost V 4 bases and J 1 base, with 10 bases left between them. From germline, CDR1 is MNHEY and CDR2 SMNVEV (reference sequence). CDR3 amino acids: CASSWRGGNTEAFF. Here the CDR3 DNA reads TGTGCCAGCAGTTGGAGGGGCGGGAACACTGAAGCTTTCTTT.